Here is one TCR beta chain with its context. This sample is drawn from a study of blood T cell repertoires in COVID-19. V was trimmed by 2 bases and J by 13 bases, leaving 26 bases between them. Germline-derived CDR1 and CDR2 are SGHAT and FQNNGV. The CDR3 runs to 17 residues. Some clones are missing from TCRdb's copy, which holds only in-frame ones; the method was immunoSEQ multiplex PCR. Among about 150,000 clones, around 89% were seen once, and the ten largest hold roughly 2.5%. The sequenced sample consisted of peripheral blood. This chain uses TRBV11-2 with TRBJ2-2; TRBD2 is a possible D gene (6 bases). The sequence was obtained from a human donor with COVID-19, enrolled during active disease. The donor label of this sample is uncertain. CDR3 coding DNA: TGTGCCAGCAGCTTAACGGTTTCAACGGGAGAAGGGCCGCGGCTGTTTTTT. Its protein product is CASSLTVSTGEGPRLFF. The full variable domain, completed using reference TRBV11-2 and TRBJ2-2, is EAGVAQSPRYKIIEKRQSVAFWCNPISGHATLYWYQQILGQGPKLLIQFQNNGVVDDSQLPKDRFSAERLKGVDSTLKIQPAKLEDSAVYLCASSLTVSTGEGPRLFFGEGSRLTVL.